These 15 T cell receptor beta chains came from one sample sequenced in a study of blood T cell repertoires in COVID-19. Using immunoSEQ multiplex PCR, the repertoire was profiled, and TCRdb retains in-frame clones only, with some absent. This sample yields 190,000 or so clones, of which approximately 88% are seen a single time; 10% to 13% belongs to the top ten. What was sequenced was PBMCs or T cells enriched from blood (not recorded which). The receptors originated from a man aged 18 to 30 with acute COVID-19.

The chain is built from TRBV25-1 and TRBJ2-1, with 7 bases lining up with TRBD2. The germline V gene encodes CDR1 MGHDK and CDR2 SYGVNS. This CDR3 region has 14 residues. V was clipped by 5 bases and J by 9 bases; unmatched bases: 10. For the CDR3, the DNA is TGTGCCAGCAGTTCCGGGGGAGGGAGCGGTGAGCAGTTCTTC. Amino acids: CASSSGGGSGEQFF.

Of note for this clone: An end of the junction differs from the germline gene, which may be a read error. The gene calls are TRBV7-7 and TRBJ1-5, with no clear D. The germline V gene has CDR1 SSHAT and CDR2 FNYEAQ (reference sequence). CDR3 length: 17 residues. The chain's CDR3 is CASSFPGFEGPDQPQHF. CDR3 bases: TGTGCTAGCAGCTTCCCCGGTTTCGAGGGCCCTGATCAGCCCCAGCATTTT.

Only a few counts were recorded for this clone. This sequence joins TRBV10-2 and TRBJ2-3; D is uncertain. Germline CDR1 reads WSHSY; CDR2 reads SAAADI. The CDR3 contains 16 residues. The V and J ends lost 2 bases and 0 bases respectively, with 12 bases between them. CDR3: CASSEGPPTSTDTQYF. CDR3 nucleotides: TGCGCCAGCAGTGAGGGTCCTCCAACAAGCACAGATACGCAGTATTTT.

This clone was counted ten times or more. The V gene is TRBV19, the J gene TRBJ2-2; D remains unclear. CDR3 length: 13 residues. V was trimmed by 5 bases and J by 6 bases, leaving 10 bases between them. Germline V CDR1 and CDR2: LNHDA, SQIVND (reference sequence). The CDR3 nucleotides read TGTGCCAGTAGTGTTCGTTCGTCCGGGGAGCTGTTTTTT. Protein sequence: CASSVRSSGELFF.

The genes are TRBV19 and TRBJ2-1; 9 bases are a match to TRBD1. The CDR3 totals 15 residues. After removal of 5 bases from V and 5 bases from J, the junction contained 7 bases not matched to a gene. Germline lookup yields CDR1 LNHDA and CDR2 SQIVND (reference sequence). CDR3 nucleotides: TGTGCCAGTAGTGCCACCGGGACAGGGAACAATGAGCAGTTCTTC. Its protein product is CASSATGTGNNEQFF.

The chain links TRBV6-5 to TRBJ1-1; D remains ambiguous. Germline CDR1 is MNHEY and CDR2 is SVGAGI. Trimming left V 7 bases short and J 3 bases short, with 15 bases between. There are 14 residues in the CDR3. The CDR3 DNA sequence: TGTGCCAGCAAAAAGGAGGGAATTCACACTGAAGCTTTCTTT. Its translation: CASKKEGIHTEAFF.

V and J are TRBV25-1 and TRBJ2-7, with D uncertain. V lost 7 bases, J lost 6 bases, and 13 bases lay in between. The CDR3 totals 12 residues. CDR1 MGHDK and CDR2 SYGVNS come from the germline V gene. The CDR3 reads CASTDLASEQYF. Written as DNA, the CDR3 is TGTGCCAGCACCGACTTAGCTTCCGAGCAGTACTTC.

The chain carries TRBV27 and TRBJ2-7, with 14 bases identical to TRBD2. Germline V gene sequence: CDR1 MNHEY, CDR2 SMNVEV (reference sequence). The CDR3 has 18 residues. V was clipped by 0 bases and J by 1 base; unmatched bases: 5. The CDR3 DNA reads TGTGCCAGCAGTTTATCGGGACTAGCGGGAGACCATTCCTACGAGCAGTACTTC. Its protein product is CASSLSGLAGDHSYEQYF.

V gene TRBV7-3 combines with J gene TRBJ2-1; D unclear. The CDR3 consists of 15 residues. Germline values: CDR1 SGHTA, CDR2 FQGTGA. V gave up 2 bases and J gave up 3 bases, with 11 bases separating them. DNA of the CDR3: TGTGCCAGCAGCTTAGATCGGTCGGGCTACAATGAGCAGTTCTTC. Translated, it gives CASSLDRSGYNEQFF. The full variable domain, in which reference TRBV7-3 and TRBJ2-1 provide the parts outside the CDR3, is GAGVSQTPSNKVTEKGKYVELRCDPISGHTALYWYRQSLGQGPEFLIYFQGTGAADDSGLPNDRFFAVRPEGSVSTLKIQRTERGDSAVYLCASSLDRSGYNEQFFGPGTRLTVL.

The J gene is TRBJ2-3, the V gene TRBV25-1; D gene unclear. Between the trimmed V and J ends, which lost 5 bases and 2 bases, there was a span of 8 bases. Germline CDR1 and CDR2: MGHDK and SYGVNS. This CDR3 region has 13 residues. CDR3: CASSQLNTDTQYF. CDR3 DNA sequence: TGTGCCAGCAGTCAGTTAAACACAGATACGCAGTATTTT.

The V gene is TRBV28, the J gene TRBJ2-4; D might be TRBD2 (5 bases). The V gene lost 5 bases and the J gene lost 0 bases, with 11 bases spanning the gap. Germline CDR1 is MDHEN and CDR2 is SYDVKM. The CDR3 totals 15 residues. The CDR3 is CASSPRTAAKNIQYF. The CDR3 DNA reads TGTGCCAGCAGTCCGCGGACTGCAGCCAAAAACATTCAGTACTTC.

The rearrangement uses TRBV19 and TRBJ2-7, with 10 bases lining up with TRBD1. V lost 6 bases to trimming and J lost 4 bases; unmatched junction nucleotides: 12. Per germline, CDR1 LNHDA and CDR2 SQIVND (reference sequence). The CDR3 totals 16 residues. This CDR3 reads CASSLKFGDRGYEQYF. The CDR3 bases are TGTGCCAGTAGCCTGAAATTCGGGGACAGGGGTTACGAGCAGTACTTC.

The CDR3 sequence is CASNPGHSVAFF. CDR3 DNA: TGTGCCAGTAACCCAGGGCACAGTGTGGCTTTCTTT. This chain uses TRBV19 with TRBJ1-1; D is possibly TRBD1 (5 bases). The ends were cut back, 7 bases at V and 11 bases at J, with 17 bases in the middle. There are 12 residues in the CDR3. Germline V lookup: CDR1 LNHDA, CDR2 SQIVND (reference sequence).

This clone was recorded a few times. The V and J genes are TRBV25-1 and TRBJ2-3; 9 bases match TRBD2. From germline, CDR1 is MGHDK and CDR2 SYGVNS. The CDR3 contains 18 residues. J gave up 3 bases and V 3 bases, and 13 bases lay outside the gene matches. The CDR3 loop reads CASSDSAGGHVGTDTQYF. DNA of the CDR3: TGTGCCAGCAGTGACTCAGCGGGAGGCCACGTAGGGACAGATACGCAGTATTTT.

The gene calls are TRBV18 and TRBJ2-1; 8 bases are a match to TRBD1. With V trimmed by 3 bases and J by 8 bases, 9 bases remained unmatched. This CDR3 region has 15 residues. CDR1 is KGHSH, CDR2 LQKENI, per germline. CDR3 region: CASSPGQGSVHEQFF. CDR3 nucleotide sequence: TGTGCCAGCTCACCCGGACAGGGATCCGTCCATGAGCAGTTCTTC.